This T cell receptor beta chain is drawn from a study of CD8 T cells in Susac syndrome. Random hexamers primed reverse transcription of about 0.45 to 1 ug RNA. Using its own MiXCR run on the immunoSEQ multiplex PCR reads, TCRdb lists one record per CDR3 protein. The sample lists some 190,000 distinct CDR3 sequences; approximately 94% were seen once. Germline V gene lookup returns CDR1 SQVTM and CDR2 ANQGSEA. The V gene end was trimmed by 8 bases and the J gene end by 2 bases; junction bases not matched to a gene: 8. This CDR3 comprises 13 residues. The receptor was derived from a human donor in good health. The V gene is TRBV29-1, the J gene TRBJ1-1; TRBD1 agrees at 7 bases. The specimen was CD4+ T cells from PBMCs. The CDR3 DNA follows: TGCAGCTCCTCACAGGGGATTAACACTGAAGCTTTCTTT. Translation gives CSSSQGINTEAFF.